This T cell receptor beta chain came from a study of T cells in Graves' hyperthyroidism and ophthalmopathy. In germline, CDR1 is SGHRS, CDR2 YFSETQ. The J segment lost 6 bases and the V segment lost 4 bases, leaving 9 bases of the junction unmatched. The CDR3 runs to 14 residues. This clonotype was picked up many times. Amplified TCR beta CDR3 regions came from RNA transcripts. Using the HTBI primer set, a first-round RT-PCR was run on the TCR CDR3. Using its own MiXCR run on the multiplex PCR reads, TCRdb lists one record per CDR3 protein. In the table there are approximately 430,000 distinct CDR3 sequences, approximately 14% of which are singletons.

The receptor's source is a woman under 30 with Graves' hyperthyroidism. Sequences were obtained from blood. The gene calls are TRBV5-1 and TRBJ1-2, with 7 bases lining up with TRBD1. CDR3 bases: TGCGCCAGCAGCACCGACAGGGCGGAGGATGGCTACACCTTC. Protein sequence: CASSTDRAEDGYTF. Full variable domain (rest looked up from reference TRBV5-1 and TRBJ1-2): KAGVTQTPRYLIKTRGQQVTLSCSPISGHRSVSWYQQTPGQGLQFLFEYFSETQRNKGNFPGRFSGRQFSNSRSEMNVSTLELGDSALYLCASSTDRAEDGYTFGSGTRLTVV.